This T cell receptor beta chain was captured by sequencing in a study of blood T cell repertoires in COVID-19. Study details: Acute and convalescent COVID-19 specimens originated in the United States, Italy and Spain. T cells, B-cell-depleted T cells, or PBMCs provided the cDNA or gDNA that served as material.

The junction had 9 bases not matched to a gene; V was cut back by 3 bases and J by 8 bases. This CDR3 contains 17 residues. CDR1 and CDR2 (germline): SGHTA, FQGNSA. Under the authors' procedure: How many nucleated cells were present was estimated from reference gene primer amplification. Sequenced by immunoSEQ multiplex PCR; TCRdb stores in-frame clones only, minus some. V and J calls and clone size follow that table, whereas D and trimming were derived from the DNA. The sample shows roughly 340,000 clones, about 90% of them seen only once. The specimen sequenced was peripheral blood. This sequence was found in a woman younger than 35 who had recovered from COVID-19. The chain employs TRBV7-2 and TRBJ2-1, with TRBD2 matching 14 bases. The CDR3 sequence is CASSFRKGLAGVYEQFF. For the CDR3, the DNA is TGTGCCAGCAGCTTTCGCAAGGGACTAGCGGGAGTCTATGAGCAGTTCTTC. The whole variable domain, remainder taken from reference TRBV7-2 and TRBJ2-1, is GAGVSQSPSNKVTEKGKDVELRCDPISGHTALYWYRQSLGQGLEFLIYFQGNSAPDKSGLPSDRFSAERTGGSVSTLTIQRTQQEDSAVYLCASSFRKGLAGVYEQFFGPGTRLTVL.